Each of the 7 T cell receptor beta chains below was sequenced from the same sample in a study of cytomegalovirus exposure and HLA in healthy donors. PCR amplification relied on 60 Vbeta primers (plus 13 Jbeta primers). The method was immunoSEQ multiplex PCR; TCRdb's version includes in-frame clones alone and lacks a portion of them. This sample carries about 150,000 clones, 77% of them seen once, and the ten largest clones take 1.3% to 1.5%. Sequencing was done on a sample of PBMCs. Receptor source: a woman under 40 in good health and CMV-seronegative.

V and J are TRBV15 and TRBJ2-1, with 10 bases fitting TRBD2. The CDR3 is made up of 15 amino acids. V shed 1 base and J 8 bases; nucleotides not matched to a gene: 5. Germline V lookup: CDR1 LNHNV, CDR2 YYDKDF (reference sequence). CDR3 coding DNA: TGTGCCACCAGCAGAGGAAGCGGGGGGGCCGATGAGCAGTTCTTC. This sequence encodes CATSRGSGGADEQFF.

This CDR3 reads CASSYSGGADEQYF. CDR3 nucleotides: TGTGCCAGCAGCTATAGCGGGGGGGCGGACGAGCAGTACTTC. V and J are TRBV7-2 and TRBJ2-7; 11 bases are a match to TRBD2. The V gene's germline CDR1 is SGHTA and CDR2 FQGNSA. This CDR3 region has 14 residues. V lost 4 bases, J lost 5 bases, and 4 bases stayed unmatched. The whole variable domain, filled in from reference TRBV7-2 and TRBJ2-7, reads GAGVSQSPSNKVTEKGKDVELRCDPISGHTALYWYRQSLGQGLEFLIYFQGNSAPDKSGLPSDRFSAERTGGSVSTLTIQRTQQEDSAVYLCASSYSGGADEQYFGPGTRLTVT.

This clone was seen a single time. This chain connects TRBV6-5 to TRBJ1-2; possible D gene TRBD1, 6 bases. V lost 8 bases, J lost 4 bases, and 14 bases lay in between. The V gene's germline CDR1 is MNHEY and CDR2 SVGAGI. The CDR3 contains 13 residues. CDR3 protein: CASARQAAYGYTF. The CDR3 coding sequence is TGTGCCAGCGCAAGACAGGCGGCCTATGGCTACACCTTC.

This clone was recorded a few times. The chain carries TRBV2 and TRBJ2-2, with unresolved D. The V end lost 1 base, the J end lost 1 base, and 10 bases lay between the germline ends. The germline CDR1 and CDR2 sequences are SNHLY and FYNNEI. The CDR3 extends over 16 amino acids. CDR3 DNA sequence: TGTGCCAGCAGTGAAGATATCCTCCTGAACACCGGGGAGCTGTTTTTT. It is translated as CASSEDILLNTGELFF.

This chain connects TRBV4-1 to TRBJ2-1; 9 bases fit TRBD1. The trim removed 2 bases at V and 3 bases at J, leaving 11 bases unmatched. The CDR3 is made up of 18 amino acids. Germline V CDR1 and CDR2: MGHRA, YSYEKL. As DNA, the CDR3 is TGCGCCAGCAGCCAAAGCAAAGCCGGGACAGGGTACTACAATGAGCAGTTCTTC. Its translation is CASSQSKAGTGYYNEQFF.

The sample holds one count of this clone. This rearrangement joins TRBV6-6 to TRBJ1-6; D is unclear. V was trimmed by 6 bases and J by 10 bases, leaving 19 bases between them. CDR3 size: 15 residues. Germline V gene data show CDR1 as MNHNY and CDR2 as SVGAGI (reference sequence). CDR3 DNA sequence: TGTGCCAGCAGCTTCGGACTGCGTTTAGGCTCACCCCTCCACTTT. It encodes CASSFGLRLGSPLHF.

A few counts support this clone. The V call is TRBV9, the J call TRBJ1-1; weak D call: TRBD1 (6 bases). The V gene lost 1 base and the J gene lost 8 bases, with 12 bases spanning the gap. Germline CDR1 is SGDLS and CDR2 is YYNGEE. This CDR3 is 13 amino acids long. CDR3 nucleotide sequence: TGTGCCAGCAGCGTAATGACAGGCGGAGAAGCTTTCTTT. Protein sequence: CASSVMTGGEAFF.